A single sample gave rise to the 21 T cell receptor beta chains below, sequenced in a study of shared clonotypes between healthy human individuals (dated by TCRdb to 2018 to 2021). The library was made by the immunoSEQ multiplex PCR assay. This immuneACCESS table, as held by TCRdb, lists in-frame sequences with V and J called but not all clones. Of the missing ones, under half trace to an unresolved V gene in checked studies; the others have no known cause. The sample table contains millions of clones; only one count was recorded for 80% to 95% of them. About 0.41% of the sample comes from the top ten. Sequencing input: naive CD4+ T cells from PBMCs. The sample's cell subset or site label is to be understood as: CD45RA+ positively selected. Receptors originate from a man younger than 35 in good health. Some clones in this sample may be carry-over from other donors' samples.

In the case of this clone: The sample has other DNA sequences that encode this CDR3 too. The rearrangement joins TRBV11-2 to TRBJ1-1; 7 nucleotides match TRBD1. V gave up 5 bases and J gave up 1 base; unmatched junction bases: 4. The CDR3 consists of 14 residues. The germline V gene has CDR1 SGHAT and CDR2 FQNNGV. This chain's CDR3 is CASSPRTGNTEAFF. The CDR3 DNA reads TGTGCCAGCAGCCCACGGACAGGGAACACTGAAGCTTTCTTT.

DNA of the CDR3: TGTGCCAGCAGCGCCCGTCCTACGCGTCCAGACACCGGGGAGCTGTTTTTT. It encodes CASSARPTRPDTGELFF. This chain uses TRBV9 with TRBJ2-2; D call uncertain. This CDR3 contains 17 residues. With 3 bases removed from V and 3 bases from J, the gap between germline ends came to 18 bases. Germline CDR1 SGDLS, CDR2 YYNGEE.

This chain's CDR3 is CASSQGTSGGDTGELFF. DNA for the CDR3: TGTGCCAGCAGCCAAGGTACTTCGGGAGGGGACACCGGGGAGCTGTTTTTT. This chain connects TRBV4-2 to TRBJ2-2; 8 nucleotides match TRBD2. Unmatched junction bases numbered 7, after V lost 1 base and J lost 3 bases. The CDR3 loop spans 17 amino acids. Germline values: CDR1 LGHNA, CDR2 YNFKEQ.

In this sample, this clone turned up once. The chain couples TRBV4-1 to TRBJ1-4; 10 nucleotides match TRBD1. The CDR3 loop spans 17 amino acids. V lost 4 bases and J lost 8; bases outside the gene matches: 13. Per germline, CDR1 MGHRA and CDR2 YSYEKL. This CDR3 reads CASSREKTGGPGEKLFF. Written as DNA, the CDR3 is TGCGCCAGCAGCCGAGAGAAGACAGGGGGCCCCGGGGAAAAACTGTTTTTT.

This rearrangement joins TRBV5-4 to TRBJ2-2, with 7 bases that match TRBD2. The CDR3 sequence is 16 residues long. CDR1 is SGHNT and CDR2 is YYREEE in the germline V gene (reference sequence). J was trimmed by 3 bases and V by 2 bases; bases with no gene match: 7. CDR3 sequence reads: CASSLQASGHTGELFF. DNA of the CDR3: TGTGCCAGCAGCTTACAGGCTAGCGGACACACCGGGGAGCTGTTTTTT.

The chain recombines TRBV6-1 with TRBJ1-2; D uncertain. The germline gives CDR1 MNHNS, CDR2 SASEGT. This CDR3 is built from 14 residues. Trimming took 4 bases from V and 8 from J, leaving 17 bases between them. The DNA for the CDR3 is TGTGCCAGCAGTGTGAGTCGGGGAAGTAGCGGCTACACCTTC. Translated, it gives CASSVSRGSSGYTF.

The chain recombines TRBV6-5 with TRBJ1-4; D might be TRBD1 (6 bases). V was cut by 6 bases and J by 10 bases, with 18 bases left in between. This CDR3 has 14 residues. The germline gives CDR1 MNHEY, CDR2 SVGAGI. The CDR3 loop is CASRQGLGSGKLFF. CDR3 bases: TGTGCCAGCAGACAGGGTTTGGGGTCTGGAAAACTGTTTTTT.

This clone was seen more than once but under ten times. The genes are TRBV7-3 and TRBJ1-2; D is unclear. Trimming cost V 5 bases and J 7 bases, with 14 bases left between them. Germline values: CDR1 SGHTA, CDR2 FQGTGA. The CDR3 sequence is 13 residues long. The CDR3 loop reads CASSDGRVGGYTF. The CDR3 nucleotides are TGTGCCAGCAGCGACGGGAGAGTGGGTGGCTACACCTTC. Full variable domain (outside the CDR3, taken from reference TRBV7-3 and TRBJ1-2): GAGVSQTPSNKVTEKGKYVELRCDPISGHTALYWYRQSLGQGPEFLIYFQGTGAADDSGLPNDRFFAVRPEGSVSTLKIQRTERGDSAVYLCASSDGRVGGYTFGSGTRLTVV.

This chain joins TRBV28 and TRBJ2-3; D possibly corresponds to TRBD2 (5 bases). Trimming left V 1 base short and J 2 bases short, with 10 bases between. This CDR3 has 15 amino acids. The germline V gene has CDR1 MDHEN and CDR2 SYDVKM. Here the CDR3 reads CASSLFERYTDTQYF. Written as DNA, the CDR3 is TGTGCCAGCAGTTTATTCGAGCGGTACACAGATACGCAGTATTTT.

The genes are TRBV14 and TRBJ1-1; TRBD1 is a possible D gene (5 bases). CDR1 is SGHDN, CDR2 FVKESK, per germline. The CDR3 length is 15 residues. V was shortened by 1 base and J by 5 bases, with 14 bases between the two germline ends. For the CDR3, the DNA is TGTGCCAGCAGCCAAGCCGGGATTAAGGGGACTGAAGCTTTCTTT. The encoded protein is CASSQAGIKGTEAFF. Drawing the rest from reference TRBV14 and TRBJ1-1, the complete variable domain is EAGVTQFPSHSVIEKGQTVTLRCDPISGHDNLYWYRRVMGKEIKFLLHFVKESKQDESGMPNNRFLAERTGGTYSTLKVQPAELEDSGVYFCASSQAGIKGTEAFFGQGTRLTVV.

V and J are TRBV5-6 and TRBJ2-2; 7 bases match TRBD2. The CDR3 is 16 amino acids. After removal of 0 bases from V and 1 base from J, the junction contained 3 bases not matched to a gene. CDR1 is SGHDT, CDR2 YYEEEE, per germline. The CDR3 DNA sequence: TGTGCCAGCAGCTTGGGCCTAGCGGTGAACACCGGGGAGCTGTTTTTT. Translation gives CASSLGLAVNTGELFF.

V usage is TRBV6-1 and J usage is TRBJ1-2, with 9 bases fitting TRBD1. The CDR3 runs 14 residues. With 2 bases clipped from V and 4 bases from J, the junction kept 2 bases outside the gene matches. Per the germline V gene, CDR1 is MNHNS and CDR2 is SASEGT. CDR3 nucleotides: TGTGCCAGCAGTGAACGGACAGGGGTCTATGGCTACACCTTC. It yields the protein CASSERTGVYGYTF.

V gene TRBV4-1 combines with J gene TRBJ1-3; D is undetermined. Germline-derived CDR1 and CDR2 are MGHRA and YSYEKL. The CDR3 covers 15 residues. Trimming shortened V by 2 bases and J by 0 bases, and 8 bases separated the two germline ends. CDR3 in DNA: TGCGCCAGCAGCCAACCCCCTGACTCTGGAAACACCATATATTTT. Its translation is CASSQPPDSGNTIYF.

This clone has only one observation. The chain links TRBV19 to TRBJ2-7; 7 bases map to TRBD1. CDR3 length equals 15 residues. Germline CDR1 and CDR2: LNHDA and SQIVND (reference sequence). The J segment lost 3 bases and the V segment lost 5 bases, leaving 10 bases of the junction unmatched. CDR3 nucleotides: TGTGCCAGTAGTCCTCCCGGGACAGCGCGCTACGAGCAGTACTTC. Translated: CASSPPGTARYEQYF.

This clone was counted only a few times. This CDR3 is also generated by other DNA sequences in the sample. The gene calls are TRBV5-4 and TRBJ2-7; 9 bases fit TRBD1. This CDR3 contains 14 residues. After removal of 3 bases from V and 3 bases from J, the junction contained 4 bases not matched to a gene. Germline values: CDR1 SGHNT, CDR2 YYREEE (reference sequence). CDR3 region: CASSSPGQGYEQYF. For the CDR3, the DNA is TGTGCCAGCAGCTCTCCGGGACAGGGCTACGAGCAGTACTTC.

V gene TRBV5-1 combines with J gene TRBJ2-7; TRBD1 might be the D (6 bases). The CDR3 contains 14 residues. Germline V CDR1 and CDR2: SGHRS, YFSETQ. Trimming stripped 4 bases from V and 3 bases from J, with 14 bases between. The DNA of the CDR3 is TGCGCCAGCAGCCAAACACAGGGTGGCTACGAGCAGTACTTC. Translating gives CASSQTQGGYEQYF.

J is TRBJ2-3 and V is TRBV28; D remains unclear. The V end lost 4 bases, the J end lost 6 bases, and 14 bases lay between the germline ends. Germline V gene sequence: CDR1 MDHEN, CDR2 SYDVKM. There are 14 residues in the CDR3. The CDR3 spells CASSSDGKFDTQYF. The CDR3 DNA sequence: TGTGCCAGCAGTTCTGATGGTAAGTTTGATACGCAGTATTTT.

The CDR3 reads CASSSGGVEQFF. In DNA, the CDR3 is TGTGCCAGCAGCTCGGGTGGTGTAGAGCAGTTCTTC. The chain employs TRBV7-9 and TRBJ2-1; D not certain. CDR1 and CDR2 (germline): SEHNR, FQNEAQ (reference sequence). The CDR3 is 12 residues long. V lost 4 bases, J lost 10 bases, and 11 bases lay in between. The complete variable domain, with remaining parts taken from reference TRBV7-9 and TRBJ2-1, reads DTGVSQNPRHKITKRGQNVTFRCDPISEHNRLYWYRQTLGQGPEFLTYFQNEAQLEKSRLLSDRFSAERPKGSFSTLEIQRTEQGDSAMYLCASSSGGVEQFFGPGTRLTVL.

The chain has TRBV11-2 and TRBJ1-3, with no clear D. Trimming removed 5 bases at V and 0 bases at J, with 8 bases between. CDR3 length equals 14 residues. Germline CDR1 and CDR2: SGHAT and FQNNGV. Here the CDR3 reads CASSNMLSGNTIYF. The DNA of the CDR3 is TGTGCCAGCAGCAACATGCTCTCTGGAAACACCATATATTTT.

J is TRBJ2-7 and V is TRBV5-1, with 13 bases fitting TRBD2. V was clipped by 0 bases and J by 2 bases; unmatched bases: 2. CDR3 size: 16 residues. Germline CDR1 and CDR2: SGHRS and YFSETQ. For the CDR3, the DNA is TGCGCCAGCAGCTTGGTTACTAGCGGGGGGGCCTACGAGCAGTACTTC. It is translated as CASSLVTSGGAYEQYF.

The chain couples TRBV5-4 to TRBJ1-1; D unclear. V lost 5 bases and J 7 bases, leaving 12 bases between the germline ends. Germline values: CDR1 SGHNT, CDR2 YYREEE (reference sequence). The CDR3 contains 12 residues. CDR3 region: CASRQDYGEAFF. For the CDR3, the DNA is TGTGCCAGCAGGCAGGACTACGGTGAAGCTTTCTTT.